A selection of T cell receptor beta chains follows, all from one sample in a study of T cell repertoires in cytomegalovirus infection. Using its own MiXCR run on the reads, TCRdb lists one record per CDR3 protein. The sample has 200,000 to 250,000 distinct CDR3 sequences; roughly 20% are singletons. The sample comprised CD8+ T cells from PBMCs. These receptors all come from a human donor in good health (CMV status not recorded). Some clones in this sample may be carry-over from other donors' samples. The CDR3 runs from the conserved cysteine through the conserved F or W. D genes are given only for firm matches. Some rows have no size entry. The others give once, few or many, or a class for an expanded clone.

size,V,D,J,DNA,CDR3
-,TRBV19,-,TRBJ2-7,TGTGCCAGTAGTTGGGGACGGGACAACTACTACGAGCAGTACTTC,CASSWGRDNYYEQYF
-,TRBV7-9,-,TRBJ2-7,TGTGCCAGCAGCTTACGGATTTACGAGCAGTACTTC,CASSLRIYEQYF
-,TRBV12-3/TRBV12-4,TRBD1,TRBJ1-2,TGTGCCAGCACGGTAACAGGGGGAGTTAGCTACACCTTC,CASTVTGGVSYTF
many,TRBV7-2,-,TRBJ2-6,TGTGCCAGCAGCTTAGGGACAGACTCTGGGGCCAACGTCCTGACTTTC,CASSLGTDSGANVLTF
-,TRBV29-1,-,TRBJ2-1,TGCAGCTTCCGGACCTACAATGAGCAGTTCTTC,CSFRTYNEQFF
-,TRBV5-1,-,TRBJ1-1,TGCGCCAGCAGCTTGGCGAAAGACCGAGAAGCTTTCTTT,CASSLAKDREAFF
few,TRBV20-1,-,TRBJ1-1,TGCAGTGCTAGTGAAGTCTTGGGCACTGAAGCTTTCTTT,CSASEVLGTEAFF
-,TRBV12-3/TRBV12-4,TRBD2,TRBJ2-7,TGTGCCAGCAGTCCTAGCGGGGGGCACTACGAGCAGTACTTC,CASSPSGGHYEQYF
-,TRBV28,-,TRBJ2-4,TGTGCCAGCAGTAGAGGACAGCTAGCCAAAAACATTCAGTACTTC,CASSRGQLAKNIQYF
many,TRBV28,TRBD2,TRBJ2-3,TGTGCCAGCAGTCGCGTGACTAGCGGGGGGGCAGATACGCAGTATTTT,CASSRVTSGGADTQYF
-,TRBV20-1,TRBD2,TRBJ2-3,TGCAGTGCTAGTGGGCTAGCGGACACAGATACGCAGTATTTT,CSASGLADTDTQYF
-,TRBV29-1,TRBD2,TRBJ2-7,TGCAGCGTTGAAGATTCTAGCGGGGGGGCCGAGGAGCAGTACTTC,CSVEDSSGGAEEQYF
few,TRBV19,TRBD1,TRBJ1-6,TGTGCCAGTCAACAGGGGTATAATTCACCCCTCCACTTT,CASQQGYNSPLHF
many,TRBV7-9,-,TRBJ2-5,TGTGCCAGCAGCCCGGGACTTCAAGAGACCCAGTACTTC,CASSPGLQETQYF
-,TRBV6-1,-,TRBJ2-7,TGTGCCAGCAGTGGGGGTCCCGGTGCCTACGAGCAGTACTTC,CASSGGPGAYEQYF
many,TRBV4-1,-,TRBJ2-3,TGCGCCAGCAGCCAGGACAGCACAGATACGCAGTATTTT,CASSQDSTDTQYF
-,TRBV5-5,-,TRBJ2-5,TGTGCCAGCGGCCGGGACACTTACCAAGAGACCCAGTACTTC,CASGRDTYQETQYF
-,TRBV4-1,-,TRBJ1-1,TGCGCCAGCAGCCAAGTACGGCCGGGGACTGAAGCTTTCTTT,CASSQVRPGTEAFF
many,TRBV11-1,-,TRBJ2-1,TGTGCCAGCACCTCTGGGAGCTCCTACAATGAGCAGTTCTTC,CASTSGSSYNEQFF
few,TRBV15,TRBD2,TRBJ2-7,TGTGCCACCAGCAAGACTAGCGTAACTTTC,CATSKTSVTF
few,TRBV29-1,TRBD2,TRBJ2-5,TGCAGCGTTGAAGAGAGGGGACTAGCGGGGGGTGAGACCCAGTACTTC,CSVEERGLAGGETQYF
few,TRBV5-1,TRBD2,TRBJ2-1,TGCGCCAGCAGCTTGGGGCTAGCGGGGATCGACAATGAGCAGTTCTTC,CASSLGLAGIDNEQFF
-,TRBV2,-,TRBJ1-3,TGTGCCAGCAGCTACCCGCACAGCTCTGGAAACACCATATATTTT,CASSYPHSSGNTIYF
few,TRBV28,-,TRBJ1-5,TGTGCCAGCACGCCAGGGCCCGATCAGCCCCAGCATTTT,CASTPGPDQPQHF
many,TRBV7-2,-,TRBJ1-2,TGTGCCAGCAGCCCGGGACTCTATGGCTACACCTTC,CASSPGLYGYTF
many,TRBV7-9,-,TRBJ2-5,TGTGCCAGCAGCTTAGATTTGGGGGAGACCCAGTACTTC,CASSLDLGETQYF
many,TRBV7-9,TRBD1,TRBJ1-5,TGTGCCAGCAGTCAGGGACAGGCTCCCATAGAGCCCCAGCATTTT,CASSQGQAPIEPQHF
few,TRBV19,-,TRBJ2-1,TGTGCCAGTAGTATGGGCCTCGGTGAGCAGTTCTTC,CASSMGLGEQFF
few,TRBV12-3/TRBV12-4,TRBD1,TRBJ2-4,TGTGCCAGCAGTCAATTCAGGGCAGGGGGAGCCAAAAACATTCAGTACTTC,CASSQFRAGGAKNIQYF
many,TRBV20-1,-,TRBJ2-3,TGCAGTGCTATCTCTGGCGCACCTAGCACAGATACGCAGTATTTT,CSAISGAPSTDTQYF
few,TRBV24-1,TRBD1,TRBJ1-2,TGTGCCACCAGAGACAGGGTGATGGATGGCTACACCTTC,CATRDRVMDGYTF
many,TRBV7-9,-,TRBJ1-2,TGTGCCAGCACCCTGGGAGGGCGAGGCTACACCTTC,CASTLGGRGYTF
few,TRBV28,-,TRBJ1-1,TGTGCCAGTTCGACAGGAAGATACACTGAAGCTTTCTTT,CASSTGRYTEAFF
many,TRBV4-1,TRBD2,TRBJ2-1,TGCGCCAGCAGCCAAGAAGAGGTAGCGGGGGGGCATGCTGAGCAGTTCTTC,CASSQEEVAGGHAEQFF
-,TRBV29-1,-,TRBJ2-7,TGCAGCGTTGTCAGTAGCAGCTACGAGCAGTACTTC,CSVVSSSYEQYF
-,TRBV6-2/TRBV6-3,-,TRBJ1-5,TGTGCCAGCACCCCTCCAGGGCTCCACAAACAGCCCCAGCATTTT,CASTPPGLHKQPQHF
many,TRBV7-8,-,TRBJ2-7,TGTGCCAGCAGCTTAGGATTCTCGTACGAGCAGTACTTC,CASSLGFSYEQYF
-,TRBV28,-,TRBJ2-3,TGTGCCAGCAGTTTATTGGCCCACTCAATCGCCGACGGAGGCACAGATACGCAGTATTTT,CASSLLAHSIADGGTDTQYF
-,TRBV20-1,-,TRBJ2-3,TGCAGTGCGCGGTGGGTGGATACGCAGTATTTT,CSARWVDTQYF
-,TRBV2,TRBD1,TRBJ2-4,TGTGCCAGCAGGGACAGGGGGTCAAGTTCACCCAAAAACATTCAGTACTTC,CASRDRGSSSPKNIQYF
-,TRBV28,TRBD1,TRBJ2-1,TGTGCCAGCAGTACGGACAGGAATGAGCAGTTCTTC,CASSTDRNEQFF
few,TRBV4-1,-,TRBJ2-2,TGCGCCAGCAGCCTCATGCTGGGCACCGGGGAGCTGTTTTTT,CASSLMLGTGELFF
few,TRBV5-6,-,TRBJ2-5,TGTGCCAGCAGCTTGACATTTCAAGAGACCCAGTACTTC,CASSLTFQETQYF
-,TRBV6-6,-,TRBJ2-1,TGTGCCAGCAGTCACCTCCCCGACAGCTTCTACAATGAGCAGTTCTTC,CASSHLPDSFYNEQFF
-,TRBV14,TRBD1,TRBJ2-7,TGTGCCAGCAGCCACCGGGACAGGGATTCCTACGAGCAGTACTTC,CASSHRDRDSYEQYF
-,TRBV12-3/TRBV12-4,-,TRBJ1-5,TGTGCCAGCAGTCCGGGTTTGGGGGTGGGTCAGCCCCAGCATTTT,CASSPGLGVGQPQHF
many,TRBV19,-,TRBJ2-1,TGTGCCTCAGGGGCAGGGGGGAGTCCAAATGAGCAGTTCTTC,CASGAGGSPNEQFF
few,TRBV7-6,-,TRBJ2-5,TGTGCCAGCAGCTACGGGGGCCCCCAAGAGACCCAGTACTTC,CASSYGGPQETQYF
many,TRBV7-8,TRBD2,TRBJ2-2,TGTGCCAGCAGCTTAGTGCGGGGGACCTCCACCGGGGAGCTGTTTTTT,CASSLVRGTSTGELFF
many,TRBV20-1,-,TRBJ2-1,TGCAGTGCTTCCTACCGGGACTACAATGAGCAGTTCTTC,CSASYRDYNEQFF